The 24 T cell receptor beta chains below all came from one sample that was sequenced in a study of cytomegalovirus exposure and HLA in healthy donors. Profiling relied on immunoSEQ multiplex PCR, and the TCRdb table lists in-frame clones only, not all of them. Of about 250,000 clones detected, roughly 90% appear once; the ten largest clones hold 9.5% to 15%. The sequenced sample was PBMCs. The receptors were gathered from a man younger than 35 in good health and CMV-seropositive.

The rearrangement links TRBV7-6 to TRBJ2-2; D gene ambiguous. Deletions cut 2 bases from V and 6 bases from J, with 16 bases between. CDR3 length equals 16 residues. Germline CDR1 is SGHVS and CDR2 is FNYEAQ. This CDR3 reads CASSLSASGMAGELFF. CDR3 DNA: TGTGCCAGCAGCTTATCGGCTAGTGGGATGGCCGGGGAGCTGTTTTTT. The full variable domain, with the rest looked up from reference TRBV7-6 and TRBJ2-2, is GAGVSQSPRYKVTKRGQDVALRCDPISGHVSLYWYRQALGQGPEFLTYFNYEAQQDKSGLPNDRFSAERPEGSISTLTIQRTEQRDSAMYRCASSLSASGMAGELFFGEGSRLTVL.

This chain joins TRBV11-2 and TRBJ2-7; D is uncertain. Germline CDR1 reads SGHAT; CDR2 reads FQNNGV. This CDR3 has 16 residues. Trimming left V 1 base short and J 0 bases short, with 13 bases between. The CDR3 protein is CASSLALAISSYEQYF. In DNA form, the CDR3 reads TGTGCCAGCAGCTTAGCACTGGCAATCTCCTCCTACGAGCAGTACTTC.

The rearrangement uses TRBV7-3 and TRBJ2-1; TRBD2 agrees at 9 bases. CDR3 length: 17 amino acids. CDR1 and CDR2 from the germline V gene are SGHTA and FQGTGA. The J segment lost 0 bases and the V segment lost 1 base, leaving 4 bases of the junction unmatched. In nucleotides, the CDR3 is TGTGCCAGCAGCTTAAATCCTAGCGGGGACTCCTACAATGAGCAGTTCTTC. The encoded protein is CASSLNPSGDSYNEQFF.

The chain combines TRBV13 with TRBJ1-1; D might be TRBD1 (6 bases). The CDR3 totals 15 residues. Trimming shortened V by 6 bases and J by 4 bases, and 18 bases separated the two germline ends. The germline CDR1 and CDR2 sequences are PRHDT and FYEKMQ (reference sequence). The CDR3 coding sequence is TGTGCCAGCAGGGAGCTCTTGGACAGCAGCACTGAAGCTTTCTTT. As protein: CASRELLDSSTEAFF.

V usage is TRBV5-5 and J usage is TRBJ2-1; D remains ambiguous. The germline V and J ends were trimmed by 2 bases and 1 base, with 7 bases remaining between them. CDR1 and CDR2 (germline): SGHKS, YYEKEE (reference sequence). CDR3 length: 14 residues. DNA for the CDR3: TGTGCCAGCAGCTTCCGAGGTTCCTACAATGAGCAGTTCTTC. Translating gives CASSFRGSYNEQFF.

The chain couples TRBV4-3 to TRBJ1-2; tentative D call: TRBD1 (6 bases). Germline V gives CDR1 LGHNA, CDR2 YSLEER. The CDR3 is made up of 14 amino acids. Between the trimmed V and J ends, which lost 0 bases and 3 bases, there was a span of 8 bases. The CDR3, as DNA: TGCGCCAGCAGCCAAGAGAGGGGGTACTATGGCTACACCTTC. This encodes CASSQERGYYGYTF.

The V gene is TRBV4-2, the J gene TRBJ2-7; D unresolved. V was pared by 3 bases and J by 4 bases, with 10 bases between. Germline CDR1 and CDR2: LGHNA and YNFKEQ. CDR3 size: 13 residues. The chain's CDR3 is CASSHGRVYEQYF. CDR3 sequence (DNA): TGTGCCAGCAGCCATGGTAGAGTTTACGAGCAGTACTTC.

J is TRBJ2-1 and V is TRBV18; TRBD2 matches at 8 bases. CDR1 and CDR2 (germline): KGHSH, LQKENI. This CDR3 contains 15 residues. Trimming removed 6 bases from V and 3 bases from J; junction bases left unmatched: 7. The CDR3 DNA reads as TGTGCCAGCTCCCGGACTAGCACCTACTACAATGAGCAGTTCTTC. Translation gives CASSRTSTYYNEQFF.

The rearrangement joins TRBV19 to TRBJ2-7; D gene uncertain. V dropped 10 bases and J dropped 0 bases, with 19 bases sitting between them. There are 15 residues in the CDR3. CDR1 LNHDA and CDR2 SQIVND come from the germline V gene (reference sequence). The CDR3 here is CATAPWAESSYEQYF. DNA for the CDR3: TGTGCCACCGCCCCCTGGGCGGAAAGCTCCTACGAGCAGTACTTC.

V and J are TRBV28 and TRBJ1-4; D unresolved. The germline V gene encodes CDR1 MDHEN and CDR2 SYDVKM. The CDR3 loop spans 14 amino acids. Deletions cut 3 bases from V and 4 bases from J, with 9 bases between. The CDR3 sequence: CASSFTAFNEKLFF. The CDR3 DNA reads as TGTGCCAGCAGTTTTACAGCGTTTAATGAAAAACTGTTTTTT.

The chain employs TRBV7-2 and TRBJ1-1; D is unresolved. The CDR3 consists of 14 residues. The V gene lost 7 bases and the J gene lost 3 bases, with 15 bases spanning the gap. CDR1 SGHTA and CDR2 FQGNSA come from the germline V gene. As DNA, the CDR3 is TGTGCCAGCACCGCCGGTGGTGGGTACACTGAAGCTTTCTTT. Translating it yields CASTAGGGYTEAFF.

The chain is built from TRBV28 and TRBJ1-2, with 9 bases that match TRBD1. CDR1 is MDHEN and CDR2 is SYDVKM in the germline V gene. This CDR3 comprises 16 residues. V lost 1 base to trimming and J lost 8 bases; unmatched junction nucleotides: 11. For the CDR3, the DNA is TGTGCCAGCAGTTTATCTCTACTGACAGGGGGTAGGGGCTACACCTTC. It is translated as CASSLSLLTGGRGYTF.

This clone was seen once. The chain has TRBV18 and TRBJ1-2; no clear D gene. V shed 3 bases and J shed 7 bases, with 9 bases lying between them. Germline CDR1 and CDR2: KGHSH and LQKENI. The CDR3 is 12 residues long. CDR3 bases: TGTGCCAGCTCACCGGGTCAAAGTGGCTACACCTTC. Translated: CASSPGQSGYTF.

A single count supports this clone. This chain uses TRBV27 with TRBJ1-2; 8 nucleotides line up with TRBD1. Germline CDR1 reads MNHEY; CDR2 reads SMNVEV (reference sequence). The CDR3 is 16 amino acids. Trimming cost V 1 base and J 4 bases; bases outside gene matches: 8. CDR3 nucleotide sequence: TGTGCCAGCAGTTTATTGGCAGGGGGCGCCGGCTATGGCTACACCTTC. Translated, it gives CASSLLAGGAGYGYTF.

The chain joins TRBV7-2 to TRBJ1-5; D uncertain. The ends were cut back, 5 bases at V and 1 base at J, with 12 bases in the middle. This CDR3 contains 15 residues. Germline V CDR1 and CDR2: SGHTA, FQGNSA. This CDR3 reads CASSVSGQSNQPQHF. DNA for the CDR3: TGTGCCAGCAGCGTAAGTGGGCAGAGCAATCAGCCCCAGCATTTT.

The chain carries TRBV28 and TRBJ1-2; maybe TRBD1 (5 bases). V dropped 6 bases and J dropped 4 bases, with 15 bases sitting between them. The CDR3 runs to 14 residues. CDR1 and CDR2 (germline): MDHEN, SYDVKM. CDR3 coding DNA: TGTGCCAGCAGGGGGCCGGGGTACGGCTATGGCTACACCTTC. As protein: CASRGPGYGYGYTF.

The CDR3 DNA reads as TGTGCCAGCAGTTTAAGGGAAATGGAGACCCAGTACTTC. Translation gives CASSLREMETQYF. V gene TRBV27 combines with J gene TRBJ2-5; no clear D. There are 13 residues in the CDR3. The germline V and J ends were trimmed by 2 bases and 5 bases, with 9 bases remaining between them. From germline, CDR1 is MNHEY and CDR2 SMNVEV (reference sequence).

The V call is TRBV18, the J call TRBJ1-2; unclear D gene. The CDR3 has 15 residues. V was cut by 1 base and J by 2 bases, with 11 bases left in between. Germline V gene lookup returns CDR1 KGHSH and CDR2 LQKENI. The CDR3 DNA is TGTGCCAGCTCACCACTTCAGGACGGGAACTATGGCTACACCTTC. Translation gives CASSPLQDGNYGYTF.

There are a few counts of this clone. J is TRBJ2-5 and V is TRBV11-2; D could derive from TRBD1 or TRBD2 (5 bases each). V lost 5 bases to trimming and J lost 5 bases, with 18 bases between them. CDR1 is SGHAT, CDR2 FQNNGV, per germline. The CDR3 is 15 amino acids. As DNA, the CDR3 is TGTGCCAGCAGCCTCTCCTACGGGACCGGGGAGACCCAGTACTTC. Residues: CASSLSYGTGETQYF.

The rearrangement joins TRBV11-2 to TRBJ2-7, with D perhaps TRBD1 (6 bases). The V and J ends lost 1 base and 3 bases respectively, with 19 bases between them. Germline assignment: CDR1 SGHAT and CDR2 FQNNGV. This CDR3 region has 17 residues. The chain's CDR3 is CASSLAPPGQGHYEQYF. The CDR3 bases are TGTGCCAGCAGCTTAGCCCCCCCGGGTCAGGGGCACTACGAGCAGTACTTC.

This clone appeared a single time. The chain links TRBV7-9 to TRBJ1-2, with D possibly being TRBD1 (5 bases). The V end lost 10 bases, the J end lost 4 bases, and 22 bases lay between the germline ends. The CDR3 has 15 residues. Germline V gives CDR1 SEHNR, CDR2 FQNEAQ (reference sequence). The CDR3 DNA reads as TGTGCCATCACACAAACGGGGGGTACTAGCTATGGCTACACCTTC. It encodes CAITQTGGTSYGYTF.

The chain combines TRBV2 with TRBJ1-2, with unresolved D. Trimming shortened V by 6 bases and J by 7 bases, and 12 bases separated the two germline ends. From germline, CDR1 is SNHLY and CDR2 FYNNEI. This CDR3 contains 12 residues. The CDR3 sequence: CASSRTTSGYTF. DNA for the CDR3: TGTGCCAGCAGCCGAACAACAAGTGGCTACACCTTC.

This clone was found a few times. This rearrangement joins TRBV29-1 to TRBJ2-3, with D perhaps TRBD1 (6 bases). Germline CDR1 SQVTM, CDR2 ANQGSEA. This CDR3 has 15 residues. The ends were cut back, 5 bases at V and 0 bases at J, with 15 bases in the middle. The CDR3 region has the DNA TGCAGCGTTTCTCCGACAGGCCCTAGCACAGATACGCAGTATTTT. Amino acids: CSVSPTGPSTDTQYF.

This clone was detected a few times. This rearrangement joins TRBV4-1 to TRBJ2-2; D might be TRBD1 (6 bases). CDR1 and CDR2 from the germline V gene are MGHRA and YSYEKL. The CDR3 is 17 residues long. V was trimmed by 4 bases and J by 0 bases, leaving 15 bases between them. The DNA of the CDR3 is TGCGCCAGCAGCCTAACCCCAGGGGATCCGAACACCGGGGAGCTGTTTTTT. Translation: CASSLTPGDPNTGELFF.